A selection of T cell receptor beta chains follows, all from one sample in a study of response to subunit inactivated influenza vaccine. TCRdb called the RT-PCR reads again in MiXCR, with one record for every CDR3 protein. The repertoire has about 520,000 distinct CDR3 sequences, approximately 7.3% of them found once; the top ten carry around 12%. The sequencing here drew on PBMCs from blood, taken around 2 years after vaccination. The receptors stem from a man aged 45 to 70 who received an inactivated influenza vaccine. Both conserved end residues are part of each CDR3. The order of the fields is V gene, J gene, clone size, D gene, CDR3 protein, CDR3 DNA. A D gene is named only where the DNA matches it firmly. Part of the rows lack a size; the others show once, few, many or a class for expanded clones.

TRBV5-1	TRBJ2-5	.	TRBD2	CASSLDAGDLETQYF	TGCGCCAGCAGCTTGGATGCGGGAGACCTTGAGACCCAGTACTTC
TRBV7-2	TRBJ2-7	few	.	CASSLVPALGGEQYF	TGTGCCAGCAGCTTAGTTCCAGCCCTCGGGGGCGAGCAGTACTTC
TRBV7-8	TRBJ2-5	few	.	CASSLSVTGMGKTQYF	TGTGCCAGCAGCTTATCCGTAACAGGAATGGGAAAGACCCAGTACTTC
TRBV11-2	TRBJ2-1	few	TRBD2	CASSLGLLAGGSGSYNEQFF	TGTGCCAGCAGCTTAGGTCTTCTAGCGGGGGGGTCGGGCTCCTACAATGAGCAGTTCTTC
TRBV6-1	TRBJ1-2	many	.	CASTEGRRVYGYTF	TGTGCCAGCACTGAGGGGCGAAGGGTCTATGGCTACACCTTC
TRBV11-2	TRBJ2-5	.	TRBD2	CASSLLAGAGETQYF	TGTGCCAGCAGCTTATTAGCGGGAGCCGGAGAGACCCAGTACTTC
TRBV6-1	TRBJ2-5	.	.	CASSEFDLLQETQYF	TGTGCCAGCAGTGAATTCGACCTTCTACAAGAGACCCAGTACTTC
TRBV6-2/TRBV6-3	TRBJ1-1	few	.	CASRRKGVNTEAFF	TGTGCCAGCAGACGGAAAGGGGTGAACACTGAAGCTTTCTTT
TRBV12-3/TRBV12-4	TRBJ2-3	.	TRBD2	CASSFMTSGTDTQYF	TGTGCCAGCAGTTTTATGACTAGCGGCACAGATACGCAGTATTTT
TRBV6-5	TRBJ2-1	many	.	CASSYSANEQFF	TGTGCCAGCAGTTACTCCGCAAATGAGCAGTTCTTC
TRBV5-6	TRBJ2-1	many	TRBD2	CASSLMWEGRNNEQFF	TGTGCCAGCAGCTTGATGTGGGAGGGGCGGAACAATGAGCAGTTCTTC
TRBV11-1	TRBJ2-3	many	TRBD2	CASSLFGRFGTSGIDTQYF	TGTGCCAGCAGCTTATTTGGGAGATTCGGGACTAGCGGAATAGATACGCAGTATTTT
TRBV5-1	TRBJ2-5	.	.	CASSLMADQETQYF	TGCGCCAGCAGCTTGATGGCAGATCAAGAGACCCAGTACTTC
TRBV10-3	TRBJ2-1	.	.	CAISDIGGPNGYNEQFF	TGTGCCATCAGTGATATCGGGGGGCCCAACGGCTACAATGAGCAGTTCTTC
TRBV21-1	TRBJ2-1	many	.	CASSKLGSDEQFF	TGTGCCAGCAGCAAATTGGGAAGCGATGAGCAGTTCTTC
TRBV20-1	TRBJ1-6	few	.	CSAREETYWGSPLHF	TGCAGTGCTAGAGAGGAGACATACTGGGGTTCACCCCTCCACTTT
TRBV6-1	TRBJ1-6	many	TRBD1	CASSWGQGSPLHF	TGTGCCAGCAGCTGGGGACAGGGTTCACCCCTCCACTTT
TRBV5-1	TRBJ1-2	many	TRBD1	CASSLVRTGSDYGYTF	TGCGCCAGCAGCTTGGTTAGGACAGGGTCAGACTATGGCTACACCTTC
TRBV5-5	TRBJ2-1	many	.	CASSLAVSRGEQFF	TGTGCCAGCAGCTTGGCCGTTAGCCGTGGCGAGCAGTTCTTC
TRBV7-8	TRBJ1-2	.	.	CASSPTGQLNYGYTF	TGTGCCAGCAGCCCTACGGGACAACTGAACTATGGCTACACCTTC
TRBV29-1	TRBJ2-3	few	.	CSGRYGDTQYF	TGCAGCGGACGTTATGGAGATACGCAGTATTTT
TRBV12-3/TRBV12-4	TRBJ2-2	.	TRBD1	CASSDGQGDNTGELFF	TGTGCCAGCAGTGACGGACAGGGGGATAACACCGGGGAGCTGTTTTTT
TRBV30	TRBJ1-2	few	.	CAWSTGPVRGYTF	TGTGCCTGGAGTACAGGTCCAGTGCGTGGCTACACCTTC
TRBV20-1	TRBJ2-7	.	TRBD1	CSVSPRDRGWDEQYF	TGCAGTGTCTCCCCGAGGGACAGGGGTTGGGACGAGCAGTACTTC
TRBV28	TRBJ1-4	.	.	CASTRTTNEKLFF	TGTGCCAGCACCAGAACAACTAATGAAAAACTGTTTTTT
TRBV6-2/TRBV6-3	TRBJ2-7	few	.	CASSDAYEQYF	TGTGCCAGCAGTGATGCCTACGAGCAGTACTTC
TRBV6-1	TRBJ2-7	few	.	CASSEARHGRQYF	TGTGCCAGCAGTGAAGCACGGCATGGAAGGCAGTACTTC
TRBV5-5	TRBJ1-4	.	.	CASNNGATNEKLFF	TGTGCCAGCAACAACGGGGCAACTAATGAAAAACTGTTTTTT
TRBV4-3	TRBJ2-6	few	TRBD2	CASSRGLARSGANVLTF	TGCGCCAGCAGCCGAGGACTAGCGCGCTCTGGGGCCAACGTCCTGACTTTC
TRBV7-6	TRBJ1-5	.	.	CASSPDLGSNQPQHF	TGTGCCAGCAGCCCGGACTTGGGAAGCAATCAGCCCCAGCATTTT